This entry describes one T cell receptor (beta chain). This receptor's antigen is unknown. No clone much larger than this one lies a single base away; base qualities are absent. Collaborating institutions collected whole blood in K2EDTA tubes following their own protocols. Collaborator samples were shipped for TCRbeta analysis as frozen whole blood, isolated PBMCs, or DNA extracted from either sample type. The CDR3 numbers 16 residues from cysteine through phenylalanine. The read is trimmed to its CDR3 DNA, 48 bases read in frame from base 1. V loses 3 bases at its end and J loses 4 bases; junction bases beyond the gene matches: 8. The germline V gene encodes CDR1 SGHVS and CDR2 FQNEAQ. This sample stems from a study of blood T cell repertoires in COVID-19 (dated by TCRdb to the early 2020s). Looking at the study overall: Collaborator samples came from the United States, Italy and Spain and covered acute and convalescent phases of COVID-19. The material from the prospective study consisted of cDNA or gDNA derived from T cells, B-cell-depleted T cells, or PBMCs. The dataset comprised deeply sampled blood TCRbeta repertoires from subjects exposed to, actively infected with, or recovered from COVID-19. The repertoires were made available in a free public database intended to serve as a resource for research on the immune response to SARS-CoV-2. The samples were drawn from two sources: the first 160 participants of the ongoing ImmuneRACE study, and 1,000 to 1,500 subjects contributed by 6 global collaborators. Where available, HLA class I and class II types were taken from metadata supplied by the sample provider and were not determined by assay-based typing. A de-identified subject ID, COVID-19 status, age in years and sex were almost always included in the sample metadata.

What the work shows at the level of the full study, not this receptor alone: Clinical and demographic metadata were provided uncurated, with the amount varying by source and participant.

The immunoSEQ Assay, a bias-controlled multiplex PCR, was used to amplify TCRbeta CDR3 regions from genomic DNA. Per the authors' processing: Nucleated cell counts per sample were estimated from amplification of reference gene primers within the assay. To quantify the absolute abundance of each unique TCRbeta CDR3 rearrangement, sequence reads were collapsed and filtered. For each sample, productive Simpson clonality was calculated as the square root of Simpson's diversity index across productive rearrangements. Entries here come from immuneACCESS through TCRdb and include only in-frame sequences with V and J called. Some clones fail to appear in such tables; in the studies checked, an unresolved V gene covers under half of the shortfall, and the cause of the remainder is unknown. V and J calls and clone size follow that table, whereas D and trimming were derived from the DNA. This sample holds roughly 80,000 clones; about 80% were observed only once. About 12% of the sample comes from the top ten.

In this chain, TRBV7-8 is recombined with TRBJ2-2, with 7 bases in between that match TRBD1. Material for sequencing was peripheral blood. This clonotype was sampled from a man at least 80 years old with acute or convalescent COVID-19. CDR3 loop: CASSLQVTGVTGELFF. The DNA is as follows: TGTGCCAGCAGCTTGCAAGTCACAGGGGTCACCGGGGAGCTGTTTTTT.